These 11 T cell receptor beta chains came from one sample sequenced in a study of IL-17A CD8 T cells in psoriatic arthritis synovium. The synovial fluid came from psoriatic arthritis joints with active inflammation. Here immunoSEQ multiplex PCR was the method, and the copy in TCRdb shows in-frame clones only, minus some. The sample contains 2,100 or so clones, approximately 67% of which appear only once. Sequencing was done on a sample of memory CD8+ T cells from synovial fluid. Subset: bulk memory CD8+ T cells (CD45RA-CD27+/- and CD45RA+CD27-). These receptors all come from a human donor with psoriatic arthritis.

The V call is TRBV5-6, the J call TRBJ2-2; D is possibly TRBD1 (6 bases). The CDR3 sequence is 12 residues long. Germline V CDR1 and CDR2: SGHDT, YYEEEE. Deletions cut 2 bases from V and 12 bases from J, with 11 bases between. The CDR3 nucleotides are TGTGCCAGCAGCTTCCGGGACAATAAGCTGTTTTTT. Protein: CASSFRDNKLFF. The whole variable domain, filled in from reference TRBV5-6 and TRBJ2-2, reads DAGVTQSPTHLIKTRGQQVTLRCSPKSGHDTVSWYQQALGQGPQFIFQYYEEEERQRGNFPDRFSGHQFPNYSSELNVNALLLGDSALYLCASSFRDNKLFFGEGSRLTVL.

V usage is TRBV6-5 and J usage is TRBJ2-1, with TRBD2 matching over 7 bases. This CDR3 has 14 residues. Germline assignment: CDR1 MNHEY and CDR2 SVGAGI. J lost 7 bases, V lost 7 bases, and 10 bases had no gene match. The CDR3 DNA is TGTGCCAGCACGCCAGGGCTAGCGGCTAATGAGCAGTTCTTC. This encodes CASTPGLAANEQFF.

The chain links TRBV19 to TRBJ2-3, with D unclear. From germline, CDR1 is LNHDA and CDR2 SQIVND (reference sequence). V gave up 3 bases and J gave up 4 bases, with 8 bases separating them. The CDR3 is 13 residues long. The CDR3 region is CASSILPADTQYF. DNA of the CDR3: TGTGCCAGTAGTATCCTTCCAGCAGATACGCAGTATTTT.

The chain couples TRBV1 to TRBJ2-1. TRBV1 counts as a pseudogene. CDR3 length: 15 residues. In DNA form, the CDR3 reads TGCACCAGCAGCCAAGAGGGCGGCCTGAGAGAAGAGCAGTTCTTC. Its translation: CTSSQEGGLREEQFF.

CDR3 nucleotides: TGTGCCAGCGGAAATCCGGGACTAGCGGGATACTCCTACAATGAGCAGTTCTTC. Amino acid sequence: CASGNPGLAGYSYNEQFF. V and J are TRBV27 and TRBJ2-1, with 13 bases matching TRBD2. The CDR3 totals 18 residues. V dropped 8 bases and J dropped 0; count of bases not matched to a gene: 10. CDR1 is MNHEY, CDR2 SMNVEV, per germline (reference sequence).

The chain combines TRBV25-1 with TRBJ1-1, with D perhaps matching TRBD1 (6 bases). V shed 8 bases and J shed 0 bases, with 16 bases lying between them. Germline CDR1 reads MGHDK; CDR2 reads SYGVNS. The CDR3 contains 15 residues. The CDR3 region has the DNA TGTGCCAGCCTGAGGACAGCCCCCATGAACACTGAAGCTTTCTTT. It yields the protein CASLRTAPMNTEAFF.

V gene TRBV27 combines with J gene TRBJ2-1; D uncertain. V was shortened by 3 bases and J by 6 bases, with 6 bases between the two germline ends. The CDR3 loop spans 12 amino acids. The V gene's germline CDR1 is MNHEY and CDR2 SMNVEV (reference sequence). DNA for the CDR3: TGTGCCAGCAGTTTGACACCCAATGAGCAGTTCTTC. Translating gives CASSLTPNEQFF.

This clone occurred a few times. This chain uses TRBV27 with TRBJ2-5, with TRBD1 identical over 7 bases. CDR1 is MNHEY, CDR2 SMNVEV, per germline (reference sequence). The CDR3 totals 13 residues. The V segment lost 5 bases and the J segment 2 bases; nucleotides outside the gene matches: 2. The CDR3 reads CASSGQVQETQYF. CDR3 coding DNA: TGTGCCAGCAGTGGACAGGTTCAAGAGACCCAGTACTTC.

The chain recombines TRBV6-4 with TRBJ1-1; D is unclear. Trimming stripped 6 bases from V and 1 base from J, with 9 bases between. This CDR3 is 13 amino acids long. CDR1 and CDR2 (germline): MRHNA, SNTAGT. CDR3 DNA: TGTGCCAGCAGCGCCGGGGAGAACACTGAAGCTTTCTTT. Its translation is CASSAGENTEAFF.

The gene calls are TRBV7-8 and TRBJ2-1; TRBD2 agrees at 8 bases. With V trimmed by 5 bases and J by 9 bases, 18 bases remained unmatched. CDR3 length: 17 amino acids. Germline-derived CDR1 and CDR2 are SGHVS and FQNEAQ. This CDR3 reads CASSLQLSGGGFGEQFF. DNA of the CDR3: TGTGCCAGCAGCCTTCAGCTCAGCGGGGGTGGGTTTGGTGAGCAGTTCTTC.

The J gene is TRBJ2-7, the V gene TRBV6-1; tentative D call: TRBD1 (5 bases). V lost 3 bases, J lost 3 bases, and 12 bases lay in between. CDR3 size: 14 residues. Germline CDR1 and CDR2: MNHNS and SASEGT. This chain's CDR3 is CASSEVVQGYEQYV. The CDR3, as DNA: TGTGCCAGCAGTGAGGTGGTTCAGGGCTACGAGCAGTACGTC.